The clone carrying this TCR beta chain was detected once. Profiling relied on immunoSEQ multiplex PCR, and the TCRdb table lists in-frame clones only, not all of them. The profile shows a few hundred thousand clones, approximately 81% of them singletons. The record originates from a study of blood T cell repertoires in COVID-19. The V gene's germline CDR1 is SGDLS and CDR2 YYNGEE. CDR3 length: 15 residues. Trimming at V came to 0 bases and at J to 5 bases, leaving 5 bases not matched to a gene. J is TRBJ2-3 and V is TRBV9; 8 bases match TRBD2. The TCR sequence derives from a woman aged 18-29 years with acute or convalescent COVID-19. Sequenced: peripheral blood. CDR3 protein: CASSVEGLAGDTQYF. CDR3 DNA sequence: TGTGCCAGCAGCGTAGAAGGACTAGCAGGAGATACGCAGTATTTT.